Below, 32 T cell receptor beta chains from the same sample are listed, as sequenced in a study of blood T cells in healthy people across ages. Then a second PCR, running about 6 to 12 cycles, was carried out with a sample-barcoded 5' primer and a J-beta primer mix. TCRdb passed the 5' RACE reads through MiXCR, listing each CDR3 protein once. The sample contains hundreds of thousands of distinct CDR3 sequences, roughly 43% of which appear only once. The sample was blood. The receptor set was obtained from a man at least 80 years old in good health.

There are a few counts of this clonotype. The genes are TRBV10-3 and TRBJ2-6; TRBD2 agrees at 8 bases. CDR3 length: 16 residues. The V gene end was trimmed by 7 bases and the J gene end by 0 bases; junction bases not matched to a gene: 5. Germline lookup yields CDR1 ENHRY and CDR2 SYGVKD. CDR3 in DNA: TGTGCCATCACCTCTAGCGGGTACTCTGGGGCCAACGTCCTGACTTTC. This codes for CAITSSGYSGANVLTF.

In its sample, this clonotype was seen a few times. J is TRBJ2-1 and V is TRBV27; TRBD2 matches at 13 bases. This CDR3 region has 17 residues. The junction had 5 bases not matched to a gene; V was cut back by 0 bases and J by 6 bases. Germline CDR1 is MNHEY and CDR2 is SMNVEV (reference sequence). This chain's CDR3 is CASSLSGLAGSLNEQFF. The CDR3 region has the DNA TGTGCCAGCAGTTTATCGGGACTAGCGGGATCTCTCAATGAGCAGTTCTTC.

The gene calls are TRBV6-5 and TRBJ2-1; possibly TRBD1 for D (6 bases). The tail of the sequence fits TRBJ2-7 better, so the J call may be wrong. Germline V gene lookup returns CDR1 MNHEY and CDR2 SVGAGI. The CDR3 loop spans 15 amino acids. DNA of the CDR3: TGTGCCAGCAGTCCCGGAATTGCACAGGGCAATGAGCAGTACTTC. It yields the protein CASSPGIAQGNEQYF.

In this sample, this clonotype turned up a few times. This rearrangement joins TRBV5-5 to TRBJ2-7; TRBD2 matches at 10 bases. Germline CDR1 and CDR2: SGHKS and YYEKEE (reference sequence). V dropped 3 bases and J dropped 2; count of bases not matched to a gene: 5. The CDR3 covers 15 residues. DNA of the CDR3: TGTGCCAGCAGCTCCGTAGCGGGGGGCACCTACGAGCAGTACTTC. Its translation is CASSSVAGGTYEQYF.

This clonotype was detected ten times or more. This chain uses TRBV7-8 with TRBJ1-1; D is unresolved. The V end lost 5 bases, the J end lost 0 bases, and 10 bases lay between the germline ends. CDR3 length: 14 residues. Per germline, CDR1 SGHVS and CDR2 FQNEAQ. The CDR3 DNA reads as TGTGCCAGCAGCCTCGCATATTTGAACACTGAAGCTTTCTTT. The encoded protein is CASSLAYLNTEAFF.

This clonotype came up many times. The rearrangement joins TRBV6-2 or TRBV6-3 to TRBJ2-7; D perhaps matches TRBD1 (6 bases). The V end lost 5 bases, the J end lost 1 base, and 12 bases lay between the germline ends. The CDR3 is 14 amino acids. Germline-derived CDR1 and CDR2 are MNHEY and SVGEGT. The CDR3: CASSLTGQSYEQYF. In DNA, the CDR3 is TGTGCCAGCAGTCTGACAGGCCAATCCTACGAGCAGTACTTC.

The chain carries TRBV20-1 and TRBJ2-5; maybe TRBD1 (6 bases). CDR1 DFQATT and CDR2 SNEGSKA come from the germline V gene (reference sequence). The CDR3 extends over 15 amino acids. V was cut by 1 base and J by 5 bases, with 17 bases left in between. In DNA, the CDR3 is TGCAGTGCTAGAGCAGGGGACCATACTTTGGAGACCCAGTACTTC. It encodes CSARAGDHTLETQYF.

Note on this clonotype: A much larger clone is a single base away; this may be a read error. V usage is TRBV29-1 and J usage is TRBJ1-2; 7 nucleotides line up with TRBD1. CDR1 is SQVTM and CDR2 is ANQGSEA in the germline V gene. Germline trimming cut 5 bases from V and 5 bases from J; bases unmatched to any gene: 8. CDR3 size: 13 residues. The CDR3, as DNA: TGCAGCGTTCGACAGGGTATAGAGTATGGCTACACCTTC. It codes for CSVRQGIEYGYTF.

The chain combines TRBV9 with TRBJ2-5; D gene unclear. The CDR3 is 14 amino acids. V was pared by 0 bases and J by 4 bases, with 10 bases between. Germline loops: CDR1 SGDLS, CDR2 YYNGEE. The CDR3 DNA reads as TGTGCCAGCAGCGTAGGGATAGCCGCAGAGACCCAGTACTTC. Amino acid sequence: CASSVGIAAETQYF.

This clonotype was observed many times. The chain combines TRBV12-3 or TRBV12-4 with TRBJ1-2; D call uncertain. The CDR3 has 12 amino acids. V was shortened by 4 bases and J by 6 bases, with 9 bases between the two germline ends. This chain's CDR3 is CASSSEQHGYTF. In nucleotides, the CDR3 is TGTGCCAGCAGTTCGGAGCAGCATGGCTACACCTTC.

This rearrangement joins TRBV10-3 to TRBJ2-7, with a weak D call TRBD2 (5 bases). V shed 0 bases and J shed 2 bases, with 11 bases lying between them. The CDR3 totals 15 residues. Germline V gives CDR1 ENHRY, CDR2 SYGVKD. The CDR3 here is CAISESGLDPYEQYF. The CDR3 nucleotides read TGTGCCATCAGTGAGTCTGGACTGGACCCCTACGAGCAGTACTTC.

The genes are TRBV12-3 or TRBV12-4 and TRBJ2-1, with 7 bases that match TRBD2. The J segment lost 9 bases and the V segment lost 0 bases, leaving 8 bases of the junction unmatched. This CDR3 is built from 15 residues. The CDR3 nucleotides read TGTGCCAGCAGTTTAGCGGCGGGAGTCGGAATTGAGCAGTTCTTC. Translation: CASSLAAGVGIEQFF.

Turning to this clonotype: Mismatch with germline at one junction end may stem from a read error. The CDR3 reads CSTRARGAGGTEAFF. CDR3 sequence (DNA): TGCAGTACTAGGGCCCGGGGCGCAGGGGGCACTGAAGCTTTCTTT. The chain combines TRBV20-1 with TRBJ1-1; 7 nucleotides agree with TRBD1. Germline CDR1 DFQATT, CDR2 SNEGSKA (reference sequence). CDR3 length: 15 residues.

The genes are TRBV28 and TRBJ2-3; D tentatively fits TRBD1 or TRBD2 (6 bases each). With 7 bases removed from V and 1 base from J, the gap between germline ends came to 15 bases. Germline CDR1 is MDHEN and CDR2 is SYDVKM. The CDR3 totals 15 residues. The CDR3 protein is CASKQGGGGTDTQYF. The CDR3 nucleotides read TGTGCCAGCAAGCAAGGGGGAGGCGGCACAGATACGCAGTATTTT.

This clonotype came up a few times. The chain combines TRBV12-3 or TRBV12-4 with TRBJ1-2, with 7 bases identical to TRBD1. V trimming: 5 bases; J trimming: 5 bases; junction bases outside the gene matches: 8. The CDR3 has 14 residues. In DNA form, the CDR3 reads TGTGCCAGCAGTCTGCCCGGGACAGATTATGGCTACACCTTC. Its protein is CASSLPGTDYGYTF.

In its sample, this clonotype was seen a few times. The chain links TRBV2 to TRBJ2-7; D possibly corresponds to TRBD1 (7 bases). Trimming left V 7 bases short and J 6 bases short, with 19 bases between. Per the germline V gene, CDR1 is SNHLY and CDR2 is FYNNEI. CDR3 size: 14 residues. CDR3 DNA sequence: TGTGCCAGCACCGGCGGGACAGCGGGCTCCGAGCAGTACTTC. Amino acids: CASTGGTAGSEQYF. The full variable domain, rest sourced from reference TRBV2 and TRBJ2-7, is EPEVTQTPSHQVTQMGQEVILRCVPISNHLYFYWYRQILGQKVEFLVSFYNNEISEKSEIFDDQFSVERPDGSNFTLKIRSTKLEDSAMYFCASTGGTAGSEQYFGPGTRLTVT.

The gene calls are TRBV5-6 and TRBJ1-2; the D is unclear. The V gene lost 0 bases and the J gene lost 3 bases, with 12 bases spanning the gap. Germline CDR1 SGHDT, CDR2 YYEEEE. The CDR3 spans 15 residues. DNA for the CDR3: TGTGCCAGCAGCTTGGCAGAAGGGAACTACTATGGCTACACCTTC. Protein sequence: CASSLAEGNYYGYTF.

This clonotype was observed a few times. The V and J genes are TRBV7-2 and TRBJ1-6; a possible D gene is TRBD1 (6 bases). Between the trimmed V and J ends, which lost 5 bases and 7 bases, there was a span of 15 bases. Per germline, CDR1 SGHTA and CDR2 FQGNSA. CDR3 size: 15 residues. The CDR3 loop reads CASSPGGTPNSPLHF. The DNA for the CDR3 is TGTGCCAGCAGCCCCGGGGGGACACCGAATTCACCCCTCCACTTT.

This clonotype occurred a few times. The V gene is TRBV29-1, the J gene TRBJ1-2, with D unresolved. V shed 0 bases and J shed 8 bases, with 13 bases lying between them. Looked up from germline, CDR1 is SQVTM and CDR2 is ANQGSEA. This CDR3 contains 13 residues. Written as DNA, the CDR3 is TGCAGCGTTGAAGATCTTAAGCGTTCCGGCTACACCTTC. Translating gives CSVEDLKRSGYTF.

This clonotype was observed a few times. The chain couples TRBV7-2 to TRBJ2-7; tentatively, D is TRBD2 (6 bases). CDR1 is SGHTA, CDR2 FQGNSA, per germline. Between the trimmed V and J ends, which lost 7 bases and 3 bases, there was a span of 16 bases. This CDR3 is 14 amino acids long. CDR3 residues: CASIRDGGNYEQYF. The CDR3 DNA reads as TGTGCCAGCATCCGAGATGGGGGGAACTACGAGCAGTACTTC. Using reference TRBV7-2 and TRBJ2-7 for the parts outside the CDR3, the full variable domain is GAGVSQSPSNKVTEKGKDVELRCDPISGHTALYWYRQSLGQGLEFLIYFQGNSAPDKSGLPSDRFSAERTGGSVSTLTIQRTQQEDSAVYLCASIRDGGNYEQYFGPGTRLTVT.

This chain connects TRBV7-2 to TRBJ2-1, with D possibly being TRBD2 (6 bases). The CDR3 spans 14 residues. CDR1 and CDR2 (germline): SGHTA, FQGNSA. V was shortened by 5 bases and J by 6 bases, with 14 bases between the two germline ends. Here the CDR3 reads CASSPRLVLNEQFF. The CDR3 region has the DNA TGTGCCAGCAGCCCCAGACTAGTACTCAATGAGCAGTTCTTC.

The rearrangement uses TRBV7-6 and TRBJ2-2, with 8 bases aligning to TRBD1. Losses at the gene ends were 6 bases for V and 4 bases for J; bases not matched to a gene: 4. The germline V gene encodes CDR1 SGHVS and CDR2 FNYEAQ. The CDR3 spans 14 residues. The CDR3 DNA reads as TGTGCCAGCAGATCGGACAGGGTCACCGGGGAGCTGTTTTTT. This sequence encodes CASRSDRVTGELFF.

The chain recombines TRBV20-1 with TRBJ2-1; D may be TRBD1 (7 bases). Between the trimmed V and J ends, which lost 5 bases and 4 bases, there was a span of 12 bases. The length of the CDR3 is 13 residues. From germline, CDR1 is DFQATT and CDR2 SNEGSKA (reference sequence). The CDR3 sequence: CSAVRGDYNEQFF. The CDR3 DNA sequence: TGCAGTGCTGTCAGGGGGGATTACAATGAGCAGTTCTTC.

The CDR3 protein is CASSPRRQGDSYEQYF. CDR3 sequence (DNA): TGTGCCAGCAGCCCCAGGCGACAGGGGGACTCCTACGAGCAGTACTTC. The J gene is TRBJ2-7, the V gene TRBV7-2; 9 bases map to TRBD1. Germline V gene lookup returns CDR1 SGHTA and CDR2 FQGNSA. The V gene end was trimmed by 5 bases and the J gene end by 0 bases; junction bases not matched to a gene: 8. The CDR3 runs to 16 residues.

The chain combines TRBV11-2 with TRBJ1-4, with a weak D call TRBD1 (5 bases). Trimming stripped 4 bases from V and 13 bases from J, with 13 bases between. CDR1 is SGHAT and CDR2 is FQNNGV in the germline V gene. The CDR3 is 12 amino acids. CDR3 in DNA: TGTGCCAGCAGCTCTGGGACGATTCCACTGTTTTTT. As protein: CASSSGTIPLFF.

This clonotype was detected a few times. The chain employs TRBV9 and TRBJ2-2, with D hard to call. The ends were cut back, 0 bases at V and 2 bases at J, with 2 bases in the middle. The germline V gene encodes CDR1 SGDLS and CDR2 YYNGEE. The CDR3 runs 13 residues. CDR3 coding DNA: TGTGCCAGCAGCGTAGATAACACCGGGGAGCTGTTTTTT. It yields the protein CASSVDNTGELFF.

This chain joins TRBV6-5 and TRBJ1-2; 9 bases are a match to TRBD1. V lost 2 bases, J lost 8 bases, and 6 bases stayed unmatched. Germline V lookup: CDR1 MNHEY, CDR2 SVGAGI. This CDR3 is 14 amino acids long. CDR3 loop: CASSYTRQGGGYTF. CDR3 in DNA: TGTGCCAGCAGTTACACGAGACAGGGGGGCGGCTACACCTTC.

The J gene is TRBJ2-1, the V gene TRBV4-3, with TRBD2 as a possible D gene (5 bases). V lost 5 bases, J lost 3 bases, and 8 bases lay in between. Germline loops: CDR1 LGHNA, CDR2 YSLEER. The CDR3 length is 13 residues. The CDR3 loop reads CASSISGYNEQFF. The CDR3 DNA sequence: TGCGCCAGCAGCATCAGCGGCTACAATGAGCAGTTCTTC.

This clonotype was detected many times. The gene calls are TRBV4-1 and TRBJ2-1; TRBD1 agrees at 11 bases. Germline CDR1 MGHRA, CDR2 YSYEKL. The trim removed 0 bases at V and 7 bases at J, leaving 11 bases unmatched. CDR3 size: 18 residues. DNA of the CDR3: TGCGCCAGCAGCCAAGAATGGGGGCGGACAGGGGGCGGGAATGAGCAGTTCTTC. Encoded protein: CASSQEWGRTGGGNEQFF.

This clonotype was detected a few times. V gene TRBV2 combines with J gene TRBJ1-4; 8 nucleotides agree with TRBD1. The length of the CDR3 is 15 residues. V was pared by 5 bases and J by 7 bases, with 9 bases of the junction left unmatched. Germline assignment: CDR1 SNHLY and CDR2 FYNNEI. For the CDR3, the DNA is TGTGCCAGCAGTCCCCAGGACAGGGATAGTGAAAAACTGTTTTTT. This gives the protein CASSPQDRDSEKLFF.

V is TRBV29-1 and J is TRBJ2-5, with D tentatively TRBD2 (5 bases). Germline loops: CDR1 SQVTM, CDR2 ANQGSEA. Between the trimmed V and J ends, which lost 2 bases and 11 bases, there was a span of 18 bases. CDR3 length equals 13 residues. The CDR3 DNA reads as TGCAGCGTTGAATTAGTAGCGAATAATGAGCAGTACTTC. It specifies CSVELVANNEQYF.

The V call is TRBV6-1, the J call TRBJ2-3, with 9 nucleotides matching TRBD2. V was pared by 3 bases and J by 6 bases, with 13 bases of the junction left unmatched. CDR1 MNHNS and CDR2 SASEGT come from the germline V gene. The CDR3 has 17 amino acids. This CDR3 is CASSDGLGGLAGDTQYF. Written as DNA, the CDR3 is TGTGCCAGCAGTGATGGGTTAGGGGGACTAGCAGGGGATACGCAGTATTTT.